These 12 T cell receptor beta chains were sequenced from one sample in a study of control samples from healthy donors and cancer patients. The data were produced by immunoSEQ multiplex PCR, yet TCRdb's version contains in-frame clones alone and is incomplete. The sample has about 75,000 clones, around 94% seen once. Sequencing used blood. All receptors come from a middle-aged woman in good health.

The J gene is TRBJ1-2, the V gene TRBV7-9; no firm D call. Germline values: CDR1 SEHNR, CDR2 FQNEAQ (reference sequence). V was shortened by 2 bases and J by 8 bases, with 6 bases between the two germline ends. The CDR3 is 11 amino acids. CDR3 loop: CASSLYGGYTF. The CDR3 coding sequence is TGTGCCAGCAGCTTATACGGAGGCTACACCTTC.

The rearrangement links TRBV19 to TRBJ1-2, with D possibly being TRBD1 (6 bases). Germline V gives CDR1 LNHDA, CDR2 SQIVND (reference sequence). The CDR3 has 15 amino acids. With 7 bases removed from V and 6 bases from J, the gap between germline ends came to 21 bases. The CDR3 region is CASTTGGGRGDGYTF. The CDR3 DNA reads TGTGCCAGTACCACCGGAGGGGGGCGAGGGGATGGCTACACCTTC.

This sequence joins TRBV19 and TRBJ2-7, with 11 bases matching TRBD1. Germline V lookup: CDR1 LNHDA, CDR2 SQIVND (reference sequence). V dropped 5 bases and J dropped 2; count of bases not matched to a gene: 5. The CDR3 spans 15 residues. In DNA, the CDR3 is TGTGCCAGTAGTGCTCCGGGACAGGGGGCCTACGAGCAGTACTTC. Translation gives CASSAPGQGAYEQYF. The variable domain in full, completed from reference TRBV19 and TRBJ2-7, reads DGGITQSPKYLFRKEGQNVTLSCEQNLNHDAMYWYRQDPGQGLRLIYYSQIVNDFQKGDIAEGYSVSREKKESFPLTVTSAQKNPTAFYLCASSAPGQGAYEQYFGPGTRLTVT.

The V and J genes are TRBV4-3 and TRBJ1-6; no clear D. This CDR3 has 18 residues. Germline V gives CDR1 LGHNA, CDR2 YSLEER. Trimming pared 1 base from V and 2 bases from J, leaving 15 bases between. CDR3 residues: CASSQGLGFGAYNSPLHF. The CDR3 bases are TGCGCCAGCAGCCAAGGTTTGGGTTTTGGGGCCTATAATTCACCCCTCCACTTT.

The V gene is TRBV18, the J gene TRBJ2-3; 9 nucleotides align to TRBD2. J lost 3 bases, V lost 1 base, and 5 bases had no gene match. Germline V gene lookup returns CDR1 KGHSH and CDR2 LQKENI. The CDR3 runs to 16 residues. CDR3 DNA sequence: TGTGCCAGCTCACCACTGCGGGGGGGCGGGACAGATACGCAGTATTTT. This codes for CASSPLRGGGTDTQYF.

The J gene is TRBJ1-1, the V gene TRBV4-1, with 8 bases fitting TRBD1. CDR3 length equals 18 residues. The V gene's germline CDR1 is MGHRA and CDR2 YSYEKL. J was trimmed by 1 base and V by 2 bases; bases with no gene match: 12. CDR3 sequence: CASSQKPGQVRKNTEAFF. The DNA of the CDR3 is TGCGCCAGCAGCCAAAAACCGGGACAGGTAAGGAAGAACACTGAAGCTTTCTTT.

This sequence joins TRBV12-2 and TRBJ1-5. TRBV12-2 has pseudogene status. The CDR3 spans 18 residues. CDR3 in DNA: TGTGCAAGTCGCTTAGCCAGAGACCGAGTCCGGGGGAATCAGCCCCAGCATTTT. Its translation is CASRLARDRVRGNQPQHF.

This clone was seen just once. The chain couples TRBV13 to TRBJ1-1, with a weak D call TRBD1 (6 bases). Trimming pared 7 bases from V and 7 bases from J, leaving 16 bases between. Per germline, CDR1 PRHDT and CDR2 FYEKMQ (reference sequence). The CDR3 has 13 residues. CDR3 DNA sequence: TGTGCCAGCACCAGGGGCCAGCGTGATGAAGCTTTCTTT. Protein product: CASTRGQRDEAFF.

The chain has TRBV9 and TRBJ1-3; D ambiguous. The length of the CDR3 is 14 residues. Trimming cost V 0 bases and J 0 bases, with 4 bases left between them. Germline V gives CDR1 SGDLS, CDR2 YYNGEE. This CDR3 reads CASSVGPSGNTIYF. The CDR3 coding sequence is TGTGCCAGCAGCGTAGGACCCTCTGGAAACACCATATATTTT.

V gene TRBV7-9 combines with J gene TRBJ1-6, with D possibly being TRBD1 (5 bases). The germline V gene has CDR1 SEHNR and CDR2 FQNEAQ (reference sequence). The CDR3 covers 16 residues. The V gene lost 5 bases and the J gene lost 9 bases, with 20 bases spanning the gap. The CDR3 coding sequence is TGTGCCAGCAGCGGAAGGGACGCCCCAGGGAGTTCACCCCTCCACTTT. Amino acid sequence: CASSGRDAPGSSPLHF.

V and J are TRBV5-1 and TRBJ2-1; 7 nucleotides agree with TRBD1. V shed 4 bases and J 4 bases; nucleotides not matched to a gene: 2. The CDR3 is made up of 13 amino acids. The germline V gene has CDR1 SGHRS and CDR2 YFSETQ. The DNA of the CDR3 is TGCGCCAGCAGCCCGACAGGGTACAATGAGCAGTTCTTC. Translating gives CASSPTGYNEQFF.

The CDR3 DNA follows: TGTGCCAGCAGCGTAGGTCCGGGGGGACACGAGCAGTACTTC. Translation: CASSVGPGGHEQYF. This rearrangement joins TRBV9 to TRBJ2-7; 7 nucleotides align to TRBD2. Germline V CDR1 and CDR2: SGDLS, YYNGEE. This CDR3 is built from 14 residues. V trimming: 0 bases; J trimming: 5 bases; junction bases outside the gene matches: 5.